The entry that follows covers one TCR beta chain sequence. Its matching antigen is unknown. PBMCs numbering at least 7 million were isolated per sample. A minimum of 6 micrograms of total RNA was extracted per sample. The authors ran a second PCR of 7 to 11 cycles using a sample-barcoded 5' primer and a J-beta primer mix. TCRdb fed the 5' RACE reads into MiXCR, producing one record per CDR3 protein. Here the sample spans 800,000 to 950,000 distinct CDR3 sequences, under 35% being singletons. These data are taken from a study of blood T cells in healthy people across ages. The germline V and J ends were trimmed by 5 bases and 1 base, with 14 bases remaining between them. Germline values: CDR1 SGHVS, CDR2 FQNEAQ. This CDR3 region has 15 residues. Study-wide findings and caveats: Higher naive T cell percentage went strongly together with higher TCR beta diversity.

Another study also made use of these data, one on T cells of mothers and their children.

This chain connects TRBV7-8 to TRBJ1-1; D is uncertain. The receptor's source is a woman aged 40 to 50 in good health. Sequences were obtained from blood. The CDR3, as DNA: TGTGCCAGCAGCCAGCATCCTTTTAGGAACACTGAAGCTTTCTTT. Translated, it gives CASSQHPFRNTEAFF.